This TCR beta chain was recovered during a study of blood T cell repertoires in COVID-19. With V trimmed by 6 bases and J by 3 bases, 4 bases remained unmatched. This CDR3 has 14 residues. Germline CDR1 reads MDHEN; CDR2 reads SYDVKM. Per the study methods: Using reference gene primer amplification, nucleated cell counts were estimated. Sequenced by immunoSEQ multiplex PCR; TCRdb stores in-frame clones only, minus some. The V and J calls and clone size were taken over from that table, and D and trimming were inferred from the DNA. The sample has hundreds of thousands of clones, 85% seen once. Sequencing was performed on peripheral blood. This TCR was sampled from a woman between 18 and 29 years old with acute or convalescent COVID-19. The chain carries TRBV28 and TRBJ1-4; 7 bases map to TRBD1. The CDR3 DNA follows: TGTGCCAGCAGCCCCGGGACAGCTAATGAAAAACTGTTTTTT. It specifies CASSPGTANEKLFF.